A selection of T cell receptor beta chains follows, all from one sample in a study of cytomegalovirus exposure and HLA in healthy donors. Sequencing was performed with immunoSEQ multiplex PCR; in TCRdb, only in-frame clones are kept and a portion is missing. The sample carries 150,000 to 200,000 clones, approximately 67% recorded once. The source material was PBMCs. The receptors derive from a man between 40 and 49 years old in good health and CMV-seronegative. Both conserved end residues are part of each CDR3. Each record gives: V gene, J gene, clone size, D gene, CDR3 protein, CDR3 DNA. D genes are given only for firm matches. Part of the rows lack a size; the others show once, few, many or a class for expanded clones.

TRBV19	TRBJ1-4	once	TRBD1	CASSKDRTGATNEKLFF	TGTGCCAGTAGTAAGGATCGGACAGGCGCAACTAATGAAAAACTGTTTTTT
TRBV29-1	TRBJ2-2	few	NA	CSVERRPNTGELFF	TGCAGCGTTGAGCGGCGGCCGAACACCGGGGAGCTGTTTTTT
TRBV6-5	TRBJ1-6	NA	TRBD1	CAGTGQGNNSPLHF	TGTGCCGGAACGGGACAGGGGAATAATTCACCCCTCCACTTT
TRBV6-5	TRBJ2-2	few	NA	CASTQGGELFF	TGTGCCAGCACCCAGGGAGGGGAGCTGTTTTTT
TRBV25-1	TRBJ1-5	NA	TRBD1	CASRDRGINQPQHF	TGTGCCAGCAGAGACAGGGGAATCAATCAGCCCCAGCATTTT
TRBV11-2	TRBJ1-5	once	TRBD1	CASSGTGVARGPQHF	TGTGCCAGCAGCGGGACAGGGGTCGCCCGGGGGCCCCAGCATTTT
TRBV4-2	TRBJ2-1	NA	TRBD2	CASSQDLLAGVRDEQFF	TGTGCCAGCAGCCAAGACTTACTAGCGGGAGTAAGGGATGAGCAGTTCTTC
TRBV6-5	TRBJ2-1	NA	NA	CASSYLGGEQFF	TGTGCCAGCAGTTACCTTGGGGGCGAGCAGTTCTTC
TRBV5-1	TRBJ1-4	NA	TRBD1	CASSWGTGPNEKLFF	TGCGCCAGCAGCTGGGGGACAGGGCCGAATGAAAAACTGTTTTTT
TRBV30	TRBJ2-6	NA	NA	CAWKGVTQLTFANVLTF	TGTGCCTGGAAAGGGGTAACACAACTTACGTTTGCCAACGTCCTGACTTTC
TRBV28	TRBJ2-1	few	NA	CATRTPAKVDNEQFF	TGTGCCACCCGGACTCCAGCCAAAGTTGACAATGAGCAGTTCTTC
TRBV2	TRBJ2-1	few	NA	CASSGTAYNEQFF	TGTGCCAGCAGTGGCACAGCCTACAATGAGCAGTTCTTC
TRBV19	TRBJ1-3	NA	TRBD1	CASSIQDRGPGNTIYF	TGTGCCAGTAGTATCCAGGACAGGGGGCCTGGAAACACCATATATTTT
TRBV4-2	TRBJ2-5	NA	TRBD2	CASSRALSAGGGETQYF	TGTGCCAGCAGCCGCGCCTTGTCGGCGGGAGGTGGAGAGACCCAGTACTTC